Sequencing of this TCR beta chain was carried out in a study of T cell repertoires in cytomegalovirus infection. Study in general: HLA-B-restricted CMV epitopes that are well studied, plus recently identified HLA-C-restricted ones, were used by the study.

Notes on this clonotype: Its specificity is not known.

MiXCR was run by TCRdb on the reads, yielding one entry per CDR3 protein. Of some 500,000 distinct CDR3 sequences in the sample, 35% to 50% are singletons; the top ten hold around 46%. The TCR comes from a human donor in good health (CMV status not recorded). Some clones in this sample may be carry-over from other donors' samples. Sequencing was performed on cultured PBMCs, taken from culture after CMV antigen stimulation.

The CDR3, as DNA: TGTGCCAGCAGCCCAACCCTCCCAAGCTCCTACCATGCGCAGTTCTTC. This sequence encodes CASSPTLPSSYHAQFF. This chain connects TRBV11-2 to TRBJ2-1; D call uncertain. The CDR3 is 16 residues long. Looked up from germline, CDR1 is SGHAT and CDR2 is FQNNGV. Trimming took off 5 bases at V and 12 bases at J, with 26 bases between the two ends.